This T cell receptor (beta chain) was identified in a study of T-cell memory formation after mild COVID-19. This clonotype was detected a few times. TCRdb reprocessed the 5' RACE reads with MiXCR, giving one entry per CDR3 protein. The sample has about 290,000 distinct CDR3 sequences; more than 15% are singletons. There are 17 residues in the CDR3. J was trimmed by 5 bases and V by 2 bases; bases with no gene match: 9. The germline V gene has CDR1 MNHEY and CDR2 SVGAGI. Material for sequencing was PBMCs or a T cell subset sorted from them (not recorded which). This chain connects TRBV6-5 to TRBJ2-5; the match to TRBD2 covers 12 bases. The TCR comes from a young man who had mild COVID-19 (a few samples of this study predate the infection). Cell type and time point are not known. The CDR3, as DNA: TGTGCCAGCAGTTACGCCCTAGCGGGGGGGCCCGGGGAGACCCAGTACTTC. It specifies CASSYALAGGPGETQYF.